Sequencing of this T cell receptor (beta chain) was carried out in a study of blood T cell repertoires in COVID-19. The V gene's germline CDR1 is SGHRS and CDR2 YFSETQ. Trimming took 5 bases from V and 1 from J; bases not matched to a gene: 8. This CDR3 spans 16 amino acids. The table came from immunoSEQ multiplex PCR; TCRdb's copy has only in-frame clones and leaves some out. The table includes 250,000 to 350,000 clones, approximately 85% detected once. The sequence was collected from a woman between 25 and 40 years old who had recovered from COVID-19. The rearrangement uses TRBV5-1 and TRBJ2-1, with TRBD1 matching over 8 bases. The sample comprised PBMCs or T cells enriched from blood (not recorded which). The CDR3 DNA sequence: TGCGCCAGCAGTCGACGGACAGGGAGGTCCTACAATGAGCAGTTCTTC. It codes for CASSRRTGRSYNEQFF.